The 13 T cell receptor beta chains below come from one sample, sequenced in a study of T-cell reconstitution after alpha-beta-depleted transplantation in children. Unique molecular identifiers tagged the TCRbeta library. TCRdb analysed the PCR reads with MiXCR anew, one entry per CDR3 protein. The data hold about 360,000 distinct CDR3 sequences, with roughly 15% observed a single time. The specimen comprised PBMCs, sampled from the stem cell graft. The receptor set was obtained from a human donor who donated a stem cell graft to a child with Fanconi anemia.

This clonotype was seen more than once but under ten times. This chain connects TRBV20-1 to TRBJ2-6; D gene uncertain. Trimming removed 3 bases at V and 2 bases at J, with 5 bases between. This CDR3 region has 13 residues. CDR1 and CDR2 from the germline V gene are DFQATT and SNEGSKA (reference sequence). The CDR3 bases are TGCAGTGCTAGGGTTGCTGGGGCCAACGTCCTGACTTTC. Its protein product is CSARVAGANVLTF.

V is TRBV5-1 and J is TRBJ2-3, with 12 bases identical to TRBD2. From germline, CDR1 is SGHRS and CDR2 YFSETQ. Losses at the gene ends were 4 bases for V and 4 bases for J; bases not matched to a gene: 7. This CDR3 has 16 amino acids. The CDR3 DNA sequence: TGCGCCAGCAGCCCTCCTAGCGGGGGGGGCCCAGATACGCAGTATTTT. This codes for CASSPPSGGGPDTQYF.

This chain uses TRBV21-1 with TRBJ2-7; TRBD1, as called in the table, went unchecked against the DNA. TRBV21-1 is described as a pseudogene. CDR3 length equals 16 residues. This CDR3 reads CASSTTTVKVSYEQYV. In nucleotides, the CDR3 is TGTGCCAGCAGCACGACGACAGTCAAAGTCTCCTACGAGCAGTACGTC.

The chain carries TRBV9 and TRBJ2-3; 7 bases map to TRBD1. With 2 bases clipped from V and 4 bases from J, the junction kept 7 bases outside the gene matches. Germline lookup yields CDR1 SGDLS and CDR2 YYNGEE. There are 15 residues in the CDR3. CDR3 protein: CASSVSLQGADTQYF. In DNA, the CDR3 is TGTGCCAGCAGCGTTTCGCTCCAGGGGGCAGATACGCAGTATTTT.

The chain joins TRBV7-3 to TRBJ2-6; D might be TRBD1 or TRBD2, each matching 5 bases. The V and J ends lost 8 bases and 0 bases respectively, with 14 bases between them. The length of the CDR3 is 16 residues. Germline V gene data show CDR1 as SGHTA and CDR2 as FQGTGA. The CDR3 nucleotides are TGTGCCAGCCATCCGGGACCCCGCTCTGGGGCCAACGTCCTGACTTTC. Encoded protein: CASHPGPRSGANVLTF.

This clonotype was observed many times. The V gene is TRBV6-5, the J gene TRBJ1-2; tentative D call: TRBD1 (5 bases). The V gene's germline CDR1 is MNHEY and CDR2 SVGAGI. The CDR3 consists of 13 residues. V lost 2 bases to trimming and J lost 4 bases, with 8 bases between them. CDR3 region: CASSYDSFYGYTF. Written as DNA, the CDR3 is TGTGCCAGCAGTTACGACAGCTTCTATGGCTACACCTTC.

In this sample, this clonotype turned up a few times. CDR3 nucleotide sequence: TGTGCCAGCAGCTTAAGCGGGGAGGGAGATACGCAGTATTTT. Its translation is CASSLSGEGDTQYF. The rearrangement links TRBV7-9 to TRBJ2-3; TRBD2 aligns across 7 bases. The V segment lost 2 bases and the J segment 5 bases; nucleotides outside the gene matches: 4. CDR1 is SEHNR and CDR2 is FQNEAQ in the germline V gene (reference sequence). The CDR3 totals 14 residues. The whole variable domain, remainder taken from reference TRBV7-9 and TRBJ2-3, is DTGVSQNPRHKITKRGQNVTFRCDPISEHNRLYWYRQTLGQGPEFLTYFQNEAQLEKSRLLSDRFSAERPKGSFSTLEIQRTEQGDSAMYLCASSLSGEGDTQYFGPGTRLTVL.

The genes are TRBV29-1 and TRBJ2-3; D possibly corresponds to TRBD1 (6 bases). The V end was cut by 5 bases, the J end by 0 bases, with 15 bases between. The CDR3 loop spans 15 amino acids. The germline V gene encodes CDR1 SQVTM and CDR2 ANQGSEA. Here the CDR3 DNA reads TGCAGCGTTTATGGGACACCGAAGAGCACAGATACGCAGTATTTT. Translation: CSVYGTPKSTDTQYF.

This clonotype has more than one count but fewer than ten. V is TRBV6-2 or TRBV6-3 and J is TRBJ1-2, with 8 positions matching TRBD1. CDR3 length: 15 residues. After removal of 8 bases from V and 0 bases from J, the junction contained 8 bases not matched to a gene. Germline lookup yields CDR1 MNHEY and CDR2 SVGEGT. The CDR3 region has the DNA TGTGCCAGCGCGCGCCCAGGGGGCGCTAACTATGGCTACACCTTC. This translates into CASARPGGANYGYTF.

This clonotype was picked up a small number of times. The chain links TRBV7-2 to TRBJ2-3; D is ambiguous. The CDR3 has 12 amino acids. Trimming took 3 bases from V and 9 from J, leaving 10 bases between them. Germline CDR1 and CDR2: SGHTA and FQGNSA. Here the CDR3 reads CASSLAKGTQYF. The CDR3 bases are TGTGCCAGCAGCTTGGCGAAGGGCACGCAGTATTTT.

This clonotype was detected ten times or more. The CDR3 loop reads CASSSPPSAGQFF. CDR3 DNA: TGCGCCAGCAGCTCCCCACCGAGCGCTGGGCAGTTCTTC. The gene calls are TRBV5-1 and TRBJ2-1; D not resolved. V gave up 3 bases and J gave up 12 bases, with 16 bases separating them. This CDR3 is 13 amino acids long. The germline gives CDR1 SGHRS, CDR2 YFSETQ.

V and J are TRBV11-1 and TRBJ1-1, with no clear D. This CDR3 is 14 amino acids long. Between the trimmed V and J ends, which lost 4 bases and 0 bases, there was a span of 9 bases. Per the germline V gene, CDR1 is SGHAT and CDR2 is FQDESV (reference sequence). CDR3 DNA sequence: TGTGCCAGCAGCTCAAGTAGGGTGAACACTGAAGCTTTCTTT. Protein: CASSSSRVNTEAFF. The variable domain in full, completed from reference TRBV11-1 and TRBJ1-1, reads EAEVAQSPRYKITEKSQAVAFWCDPISGHATLYWYRQILGQGPELLVQFQDESVVDDSQLPKDRFSAERLKGVDSTLKIQPAELGDSAMYLCASSSSRVNTEAFFGQGTRLTVV.

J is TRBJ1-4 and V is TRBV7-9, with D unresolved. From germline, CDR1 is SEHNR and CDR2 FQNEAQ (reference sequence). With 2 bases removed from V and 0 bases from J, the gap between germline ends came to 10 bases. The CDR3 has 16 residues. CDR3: CASSLTDLATNEKLFF. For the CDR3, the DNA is TGTGCCAGCAGCTTAACAGATCTGGCAACTAATGAAAAACTGTTTTTT.